This T cell receptor beta chain derives from a study of radiation and T cells in renal cell carcinoma. About the research overall: Nephrectomy followed 15 Gy stereotactic body radiation by 4 weeks.

Germline-derived CDR1 and CDR2 are SGHTA and FQGNSA. The CDR3 contains 14 residues. The junction had 7 bases not matched to a gene; V was cut back by 1 base and J by 8 bases. Notes on the study in general: Top tumor clonotypes rose in blood 2 weeks post-radiation, then contracted.

The time point was: blood 2 weeks post-SBRT. Treatment defined: 15 Gy SBRT to primary tumor, nephrectomy 4 weeks later. Blood was sampled at baseline, 2 weeks and 4 weeks after SBRT. The tumor was a clear cell renal cell carcinoma. As concerns this clone: Its specificity is not known.

This table comes from immunoSEQ multiplex PCR, and its TCRdb copy is limited to in-frame clones, with some not included. There are tens of thousands of clones in the sample; around 85% occur only once, and 20% to 25% lies in the top ten. The sample consisted of blood, taken from a patient whose treatment included radiotherapy and nephrectomy. This chain joins TRBV7-2 and TRBJ1-2; 7 nucleotides align to TRBD1. The TCR comes from a woman aged 45-59 years with renal cell carcinoma. CDR3 protein: CASSLDRGREGYTF. In DNA form, the CDR3 reads TGTGCCAGCAGCTTAGACAGGGGTAGGGAAGGCTACACCTTC.